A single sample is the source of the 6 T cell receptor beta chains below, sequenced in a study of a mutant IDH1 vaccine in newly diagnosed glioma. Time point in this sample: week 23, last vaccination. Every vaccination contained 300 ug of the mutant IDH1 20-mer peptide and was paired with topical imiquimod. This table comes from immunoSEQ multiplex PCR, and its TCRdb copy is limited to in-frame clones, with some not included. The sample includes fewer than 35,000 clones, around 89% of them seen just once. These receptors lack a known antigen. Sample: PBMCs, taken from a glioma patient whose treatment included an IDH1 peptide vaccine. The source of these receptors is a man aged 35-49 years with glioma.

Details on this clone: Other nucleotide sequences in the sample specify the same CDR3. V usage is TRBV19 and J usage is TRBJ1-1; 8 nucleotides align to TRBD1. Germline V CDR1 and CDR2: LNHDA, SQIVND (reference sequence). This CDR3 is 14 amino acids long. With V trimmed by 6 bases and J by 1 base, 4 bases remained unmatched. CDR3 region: CASSIGTGNTEAFF. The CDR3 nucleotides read TGTGCCAGTAGCATCGGGACAGGGAACACTGAAGCTTTCTTT. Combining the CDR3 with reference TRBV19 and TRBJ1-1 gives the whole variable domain DGGITQSPKYLFRKEGQNVTLSCEQNLNHDAMYWYRQDPGQGLRLIYYSQIVNDFQKGDIAEGYSVSREKKESFPLTVTSAQKNPTAFYLCASSIGTGNTEAFFGQGTRLTVV.

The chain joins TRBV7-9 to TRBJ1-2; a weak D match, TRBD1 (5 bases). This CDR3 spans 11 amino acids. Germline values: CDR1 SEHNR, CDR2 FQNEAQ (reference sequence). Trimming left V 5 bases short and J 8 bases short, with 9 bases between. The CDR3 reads CASSDEGGYTF. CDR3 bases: TGTGCCAGCAGCGACGAGGGGGGCTACACCTTC.

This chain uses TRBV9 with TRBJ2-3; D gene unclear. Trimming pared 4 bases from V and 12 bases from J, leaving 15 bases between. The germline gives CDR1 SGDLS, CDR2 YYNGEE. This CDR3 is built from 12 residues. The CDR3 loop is CASSPATENQYF. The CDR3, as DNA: TGTGCCAGCAGCCCTGCAACCGAGAATCAGTATTTT.

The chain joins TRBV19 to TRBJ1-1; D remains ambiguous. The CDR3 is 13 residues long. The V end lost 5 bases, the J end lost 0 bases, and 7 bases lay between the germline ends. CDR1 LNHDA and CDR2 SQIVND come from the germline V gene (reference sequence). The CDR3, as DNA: TGTGCCAGTAGTTTGACGGTGAACACTGAAGCTTTCTTT. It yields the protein CASSLTVNTEAFF.

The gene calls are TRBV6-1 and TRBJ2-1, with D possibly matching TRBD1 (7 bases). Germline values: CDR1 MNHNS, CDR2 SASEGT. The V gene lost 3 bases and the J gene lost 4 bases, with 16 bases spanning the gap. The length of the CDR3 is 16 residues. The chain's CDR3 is CASSEQGGSGYNEQFF. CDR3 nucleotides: TGTGCCAGCAGTGAGCAGGGGGGCTCGGGATACAATGAGCAGTTCTTC.

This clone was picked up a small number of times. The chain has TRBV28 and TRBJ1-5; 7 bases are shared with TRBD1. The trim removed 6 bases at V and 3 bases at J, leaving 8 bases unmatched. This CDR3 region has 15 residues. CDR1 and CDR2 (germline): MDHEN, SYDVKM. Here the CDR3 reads CASRLQGQLNQPQHF. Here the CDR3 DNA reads TGTGCCAGCAGGCTACAGGGGCAACTCAATCAGCCCCAGCATTTT.